The 21 T cell receptor beta chains below all came from one sample that was sequenced in a study of long-term antiretroviral therapy in people with HIV (dated by TCRdb to the early 2020s). Sequencing of the TRB variable region was done with the immunoSEQ hsTCRB v3.0 assay at survey level resolution. As stored in TCRdb, this immuneACCESS dataset retains in-frame rearrangements with V and J assigned. A fraction of the clones does not appear; measured against another copy, unresolved V genes explain less than half of the discrepancy, and the remainder lacks a known reason. Counted in this sample were about 35,000 clones; 94% of them appeared once. The ten largest clones add up to about 3.6% of the sample. The material sequenced was unsorted PBMCs, taken 4.1 years after starting antiretroviral therapy. These receptors all stem from a woman in her forties or fifties with HIV.

The chain links TRBV5-5 to TRBJ2-6; TRBD1 is a possible D gene (5 bases). V was shortened by 2 bases and J by 1 base, with 13 bases between the two germline ends. Germline lookup yields CDR1 SGHKS and CDR2 YYEKEE (reference sequence). The CDR3 runs to 17 residues. The CDR3: CASSFGAGRSGANVLTF. The CDR3 DNA is TGTGCCAGCAGCTTTGGGGCCGGTCGGTCTGGGGCCAACGTCCTGACTTTC.

The chain carries TRBV4-3 and TRBJ1-2; D is undetermined. The CDR3 consists of 13 residues. Trimming stripped 0 bases from V and 3 bases from J, with 5 bases between. Germline V gene lookup returns CDR1 LGHNA and CDR2 YSLEER. DNA for the CDR3: TGCGCCAGCAGCCAAGATAACGACTATGGCTACACCTTC. Translation gives CASSQDNDYGYTF.

CDR3 sequence (DNA): TGCGCCAGCTCAAATCCCGGGACAGGGCTATATGAAAAACTGTTTTTT. Protein sequence: CASSNPGTGLYEKLFF. V is TRBV4-1 and J is TRBJ1-4, with 9 bases fitting TRBD1. CDR1 and CDR2 from the germline V gene are MGHRA and YSYEKL. CDR3 length equals 16 residues. Losses at the gene ends were 8 bases for V and 6 bases for J; bases not matched to a gene: 13.

This chain links TRBV11-2 with TRBJ1-3; no firm D call. Germline loops: CDR1 SGHAT, CDR2 FQNNGV. This CDR3 has 14 residues. V lost 4 bases and J 6 bases, leaving 13 bases between the germline ends. CDR3 region: CASSSGSISNTIYF. The CDR3 DNA is TGTGCCAGCAGCTCGGGATCGATATCAAACACCATATATTTT.

CDR3 region: CASSDYRGPRMGYTF. The CDR3 DNA is TGTGCCAGCAGCGACTACAGGGGGCCCCGAATGGGCTACACCTTC. The chain couples TRBV11-2 to TRBJ1-2; 9 nucleotides line up with TRBD1. This CDR3 is 15 amino acids long. Germline CDR1 SGHAT, CDR2 FQNNGV. With V trimmed by 5 bases and J by 8 bases, 12 bases remained unmatched. The entire variable domain, with the rest obtained from reference TRBV11-2 and TRBJ1-2, is as follows: EAGVAQSPRYKIIEKRQSVAFWCNPISGHATLYWYQQILGQGPKLLIQFQNNGVVDDSQLPKDRFSAERLKGVDSTLKIQPAKLEDSAVYLCASSDYRGPRMGYTFGSGTRLTVV.

The rearrangement joins TRBV9 to TRBJ2-1; D possibly uses TRBD1 or TRBD2 (5 bases each). The CDR3 contains 14 residues. V lost 0 bases to trimming and J lost 5 bases, with 9 bases between them. CDR1 is SGDLS and CDR2 is YYNGEE in the germline V gene. CDR3 DNA sequence: TGTGCCAGCAGCGTAGGAGGGGACCACAATGAGCAGTTCTTC. It translates to CASSVGGDHNEQFF. The variable domain in full, completed from reference TRBV9 and TRBJ2-1, reads DSGVTQTPKHLITATGQRVTLRCSPRSGDLSVYWYQQSLDQGLQFLIQYYNGEERAKGNILERFSAQQFPDLHSELNLSSLELGDSALYFCASSVGGDHNEQFFGPGTRLTVL.

The V gene is TRBV6-4, the J gene TRBJ1-6; 8 bases are shared with TRBD1. This CDR3 contains 15 residues. Trimming at V came to 5 bases and at J to 6 bases, leaving 6 bases not matched to a gene. Per germline, CDR1 MRHNA and CDR2 SNTAGT. The CDR3 DNA follows: TGTGCCAGCAGTACGACAGGGGCGGGTAATTCACCCCTCCACTTT. Protein sequence: CASSTTGAGNSPLHF.

The genes are TRBV4-3 and TRBJ2-3; no definite D call. Between the trimmed V and J ends, which lost 3 bases and 10 bases, there was a span of 14 bases. Per germline, CDR1 LGHNA and CDR2 YSLEER. This CDR3 contains 13 residues. The CDR3 sequence: CASSQARHRAQYF. DNA of the CDR3: TGCGCCAGCAGCCAGGCGCGCCATAGGGCGCAGTATTTT.

V and J are TRBV7-9 and TRBJ1-6; a possible D gene is TRBD1 (6 bases). CDR1 and CDR2 from the germline V gene are SEHNR and FQNEAQ (reference sequence). V dropped 5 bases and J dropped 7 bases, with 15 bases sitting between them. The CDR3 has 15 residues. The CDR3 DNA sequence: TGTGCCAGCAGCCCACAGGGTTTGGGCAATTCACCCCTCCACTTT. Amino acids: CASSPQGLGNSPLHF.

The J gene is TRBJ1-6, the V gene TRBV6-1, with D perhaps TRBD1 (5 bases). This CDR3 comprises 13 residues. CDR1 is MNHNS, CDR2 SASEGT, per germline. V was pared by 5 bases and J by 10 bases, with 12 bases between. In DNA, the CDR3 is TGTGCCAGCAGTCAAGGTCAGGGCTCACCCCTCCACTTT. Protein product: CASSQGQGSPLHF.

The sample holds one count of this clone. This chain links TRBV4-3 with TRBJ2-3; perhaps TRBD1 as D (7 bases). Trimming cost V 0 bases and J 6 bases, with 13 bases left between them. The germline gives CDR1 LGHNA, CDR2 YSLEER. The length of the CDR3 is 15 residues. CDR3 sequence (DNA): TGCGCCAGCAGCCAAGATCTACAGGGGAGGGATACGCAGTATTTT. Its protein is CASSQDLQGRDTQYF.

This clone was picked up a small number of times. The rearrangement uses TRBV5-4 and TRBJ2-5; D call uncertain. The CDR3 is 14 amino acids. Trimming cost V 1 base and J 3 bases, with 10 bases left between them. The germline V gene encodes CDR1 SGHNT and CDR2 YYREEE (reference sequence). For the CDR3, the DNA is TGTGCCAGCAGCTTGATCGGCGGAGAAGAGACCCAGTACTTC. Its protein is CASSLIGGEETQYF. Based on the CDR3 plus reference TRBV5-4 and TRBJ2-5, the full variable domain is ETGVTQSPTHLIKTRGQQVTLRCSSQSGHNTVSWYQQALGQGPQFIFQYYREEENGRGNFPPRFSGLQFPNYSSELNVNALELDDSALYLCASSLIGGEETQYFGPGTRLLVL.

In DNA, the CDR3 is TGTGCCAGCAGCCCCGGGACTAGCGGGGGGCAGGGGGAGCTGTTTTTT. Protein sequence: CASSPGTSGGQGELFF. The chain recombines TRBV11-1 with TRBJ2-2; 15 bases map to TRBD2. CDR3 length equals 16 residues. Trimming removed 5 bases from V and 8 bases from J; junction bases left unmatched: 6. Germline V gives CDR1 SGHAT, CDR2 FQDESV (reference sequence). Together with reference TRBV11-1 and TRBJ2-2, the CDR3 gives the full variable domain: EAEVAQSPRYKITEKSQAVAFWCDPISGHATLYWYRQILGQGPELLVQFQDESVVDDSQLPKDRFSAERLKGVDSTLKIQPAELGDSAMYLCASSPGTSGGQGELFFGEGSRLTVL.

The V and J genes are TRBV5-5 and TRBJ1-1; a weak D match, TRBD1 (5 bases). Germline V gene sequence: CDR1 SGHKS, CDR2 YYEKEE (reference sequence). This CDR3 has 16 amino acids. The ends were cut back, 2 bases at V and 5 bases at J, with 19 bases in the middle. The CDR3 DNA reads TGTGCCAGCAGCTTTCTGTGGGGGGTGGTGGAAACTGAAGCTTTCTTT. This sequence encodes CASSFLWGVVETEAFF.

The chain recombines TRBV2 with TRBJ2-1, with TRBD1 as a possible D gene (5 bases). Germline CDR1 reads SNHLY; CDR2 reads FYNNEI. The CDR3 is 16 amino acids. V lost 2 bases and J 3 bases, leaving 14 bases between the germline ends. CDR3 nucleotides: TGTGCCAGCAGTGAAACCCGTCAGGGATACTACAATGAGCAGTTCTTC. Protein product: CASSETRQGYYNEQFF.

The J gene is TRBJ1-6, the V gene TRBV11-2; unclear D gene. The V gene lost 6 bases and the J gene lost 7 bases, with 10 bases spanning the gap. There are 13 residues in the CDR3. Per germline, CDR1 SGHAT and CDR2 FQNNGV. CDR3 nucleotides: TGTGCCAGCAGTCCCACAATCAATTCACCCCTCCACTTT. Its protein product is CASSPTINSPLHF.

The chain employs TRBV6-6 and TRBJ1-2; TRBD1 might be the D (5 bases). This CDR3 spans 14 amino acids. Germline V lookup: CDR1 MNHNY, CDR2 SVGAGI (reference sequence). V lost 2 bases, J lost 5 bases, and 12 bases lay in between. CDR3 bases: TGTGCCAGCAGTTACGAGGGGCTAGGGTATGGCTACACCTTC. This gives the protein CASSYEGLGYGYTF.

The rearrangement uses TRBV19 and TRBJ2-1; TRBD2 aligns across 9 bases. This CDR3 has 14 amino acids. The germline CDR1 and CDR2 sequences are LNHDA and SQIVND (reference sequence). J was trimmed by 8 bases and V by 5 bases; bases with no gene match: 7. This CDR3 reads CASSPRTSDDEQFF. The CDR3 nucleotides read TGTGCCAGTAGTCCTCGGACTAGCGACGATGAGCAGTTCTTC.

The V gene is TRBV6-6, the J gene TRBJ2-2; TRBD1 matches at 7 bases. CDR3 length: 12 amino acids. V lost 2 bases and J lost 15; bases outside the gene matches: 6. Germline loops: CDR1 MNHNY, CDR2 SVGAGI (reference sequence). CDR3 protein: CASSYVGQGVFF. CDR3 bases: TGTGCCAGCAGTTACGTAGGGCAGGGGGTGTTTTTT.

This chain links TRBV7-3 with TRBJ2-3, with D hard to call. V was shortened by 5 bases and J by 3 bases, with 9 bases between the two germline ends. Germline values: CDR1 SGHTA, CDR2 FQGTGA. CDR3 length: 13 residues. The DNA for the CDR3 is TGTGCCAGCAGCCTCCCTGAGACAGATACGCAGTATTTT. Translating it yields CASSLPETDTQYF.

The chain recombines TRBV19 with TRBJ2-1; D remains ambiguous. The germline V and J ends were trimmed by 3 bases and 0 bases, with 9 bases remaining between them. The germline V gene encodes CDR1 LNHDA and CDR2 SQIVND (reference sequence). This CDR3 contains 15 residues. The CDR3 is CASSIAWGSYNEQFF. CDR3 DNA: TGTGCCAGTAGTATCGCTTGGGGCTCCTACAATGAGCAGTTCTTC.